The 4 T cell receptor beta chains listed next were all sequenced from one sample in a study of T cell repertoires in cytomegalovirus infection. Their antigen targets remain unknown. Via MiXCR, TCRdb re-called the reads, giving one row per CDR3 protein. Here the sample spans over 120,000 distinct CDR3 sequences, 32% being singletons. The source was CD8+ T cells from cultured PBMCs, collected from culture after CMV antigen stimulation. These receptors all stem from a human donor in good health (CMV status not recorded). Some clones in this sample may be carry-over from other donors' samples.

V and J are TRBV9 and TRBJ2-3, with D possibly called TRBD1 or TRBD2 (5 bases each). The CDR3 runs 16 residues. Germline V CDR1 and CDR2: SGDLS, YYNGEE. V shed 3 bases and J shed 0 bases, with 14 bases lying between them. The CDR3 region has the DNA TGTGCCAGCAGCGCCTTTGGGGGAGCTAGCACAGATACGCAGTATTTT. This codes for CASSAFGGASTDTQYF.

The table lists this clonotype with many counts. This chain links TRBV2 with TRBJ2-3; D remains ambiguous. Trimming shortened V by 3 bases and J by 1 base, and 8 bases separated the two germline ends. The germline CDR1 and CDR2 sequences are SNHLY and FYNNEI. The CDR3 is made up of 14 amino acids. The CDR3 DNA sequence: TGTGCCAGCAGTGAGACTTACGGCACAGATACGCAGTATTTT. Translation gives CASSETYGTDTQYF.

The sample holds a few counts of this clonotype. The chain combines TRBV15 with TRBJ1-5; tentative D call: TRBD1 (5 bases). V lost 5 bases and J lost 4, with 6 bases in between. There are 12 residues in the CDR3. Germline assignment: CDR1 LNHNV and CDR2 YYDKDF (reference sequence). CDR3 sequence: CATSSGNQPQHF. CDR3 nucleotide sequence: TGTGCCACCAGCTCAGGGAATCAGCCCCAGCATTTT.

V gene TRBV28 combines with J gene TRBJ2-3, with D tentatively TRBD1 (6 bases). Germline CDR1 reads MDHEN; CDR2 reads SYDVKM. Trimming took 10 bases from V and 6 from J, leaving 14 bases between them. The length of the CDR3 is 12 residues. CDR3 in amino acids: CANRTGPDTQYF. The DNA of the CDR3 is TGTGCCAACAGAACAGGGCCCGATACGCAGTATTTT.